A single sample gave rise to the 27 T cell receptor beta chains below, sequenced in a study of circulating CD8 cells and anti-PD-1 response in melanoma. Four subsets defined by PD-1 and/or TIGIT were sorted from live CD3+CD8+TCRalphabeta+ cells. TCR libraries were prepared from 15 ng of total RNA with the QIAseq Immune Repertoire TCR panel. TCRdb used MiXCR to reprocess the reads, holding one entry per CDR3 protein. The profile shows 420 or so distinct CDR3 sequences, around 6.5% of them singletons. Source: CD8+ T cells from PBMCs, taken at baseline or after one month of anti-PD-1 therapy (not recorded which). All receptors derive from a human donor with melanoma.

Sample share makes this clonotype large. This chain links TRBV27 with TRBJ1-1; D uncertain. Germline lookup yields CDR1 MNHEY and CDR2 SMNVEV (reference sequence). Trimming removed 0 bases from V and 3 bases from J, with 5 bases in between. The CDR3 sequence is 13 residues long. The CDR3 nucleotides are TGTGCCAGCAGTTTATCGAGGGACACTGAAGCTTTCTTT. This codes for CASSLSRDTEAFF.

This clonotype is large within its sample. The chain has TRBV29-1 and TRBJ2-3; D gene ambiguous. Trimming removed 8 bases from V and 0 bases from J, with 3 bases in between. The CDR3 covers 10 residues. From germline, CDR1 is SQVTM and CDR2 ANQGSEA. In nucleotides, the CDR3 is TGCAGCATGAGCACAGATACGCAGTATTTT. This encodes CSMSTDTQYF.

Judged by abundance, this clonotype is large. This chain joins TRBV24-1 and TRBJ2-2; 8 bases match TRBD2. The CDR3 is 15 residues long. The J segment lost 3 bases and the V segment lost 4 bases, leaving 3 bases of the junction unmatched. In germline, CDR1 is KGHDR, CDR2 SFDVKD. CDR3 amino acids: CATSERGEDTGELFF. The CDR3 region has the DNA TGTGCCACCAGTGAGCGGGGGGAGGACACCGGGGAGCTGTTTTTT.

This clonotype is medium-sized (0.01 to 0.1%) by share. The chain has TRBV19 and TRBJ1-1, with D unresolved. This CDR3 comprises 15 residues. Trimming shortened V by 7 bases and J by 4 bases, and 19 bases separated the two germline ends. Germline V gene data show CDR1 as LNHDA and CDR2 as SQIVND (reference sequence). The CDR3 DNA is TGTGCCAGTACCCAATTCGGATCATCGGGCACTGAAGCTTTCTTT. Translating it yields CASTQFGSSGTEAFF.

A word on this clonotype: With a much larger clone just one base away, this may be a read error. DNA for the CDR3: TGTGCCAGCAGCCTAGAACGGGAGACCCAGTACTTC. Its translation is CASSLERETQYF. V and J are TRBV4-2 and TRBJ2-5; D not resolved. The V gene's germline CDR1 is LGHNA and CDR2 YNFKEQ. The CDR3 covers 12 residues. The germline V and J ends were trimmed by 4 bases and 5 bases, with 8 bases remaining between them.

The V gene is TRBV2, the J gene TRBJ2-7; 9 nucleotides line up with TRBD1. Germline CDR1 reads SNHLY; CDR2 reads FYNNEI. CDR3 size: 18 residues. CDR3 residues: CASNLIRGQGRRAYEQYF. CDR3 nucleotide sequence: TGTGCATCAAATCTGATTCGAGGACAGGGGAGGAGGGCCTACGAGCAGTACTTC.

This clonotype rates as large. The chain employs TRBV19 and TRBJ1-1, with D tentatively TRBD1 (5 bases). This CDR3 contains 14 residues. Germline values: CDR1 LNHDA, CDR2 SQIVND (reference sequence). The V gene lost 3 bases and the J gene lost 4 bases, with 12 bases spanning the gap. The CDR3 DNA is TGTGCCAGTAGTATGTCGGGGCTGGCCACTGAAGCTTTCTTT. Translation: CASSMSGLATEAFF. The full variable domain, with the rest looked up from reference TRBV19 and TRBJ1-1, is DGGITQSPKYLFRKEGQNVTLSCEQNLNHDAMYWYRQDPGQGLRLIYYSQIVNDFQKGDIAEGYSVSREKKESFPLTVTSAQKNPTAFYLCASSMSGLATEAFFGQGTRLTVV.

Within the sample, this clonotype is medium-sized (0.01 to 0.1%). The V gene is TRBV29-1, the J gene TRBJ2-2; D possibly corresponds to TRBD2 (5 bases). V gave up 5 bases and J gave up 0 bases, with 10 bases separating them. This CDR3 has 14 amino acids. Germline assignment: CDR1 SQVTM and CDR2 ANQGSEA. As DNA, the CDR3 is TGCAGCGTTACCGGAGGCGCGAACACCGGGGAGCTGTTTTTT. It translates to CSVTGGANTGELFF.

This clonotype qualifies as large. The rearrangement links TRBV4-3 to TRBJ2-7; 11 bases are a match to TRBD1. The CDR3 is 15 amino acids. V shed 0 bases, J shed 6 bases, and the junction held 4 bases outside the gene matches. Germline V gene lookup returns CDR1 LGHNA and CDR2 YSLEER. CDR3 in amino acids: CASSQDGTGGIEQYF. The CDR3 DNA follows: TGCGCCAGCAGCCAAGACGGGACAGGGGGAATCGAGCAGTACTTC.

This clonotype is labeled medium-sized. The CDR3 coding sequence is TGTGCCAGCAGCCCAAGGGACGGGAAGGGAAACAATGAGCAGTTCTTC. Translation gives CASSPRDGKGNNEQFF. This chain joins TRBV5-6 and TRBJ2-1; possibly TRBD1 or TRBD2 for D (5 bases each). Trimming took 4 bases from V and 5 from J, leaving 19 bases between them. CDR1 is SGHDT and CDR2 is YYEEEE in the germline V gene. CDR3 length: 16 residues.

This clonotype rates as large. The chain combines TRBV12-3 or TRBV12-4 with TRBJ2-1; 9 bases are a match to TRBD1. V shed 5 bases, J shed 7 bases, and the junction held 6 bases outside the gene matches. The CDR3 is 14 amino acids. In nucleotides, the CDR3 is TGTGCCAGCAGTCGAACAGGGGGCACGAATGAGCAGTTCTTC. This codes for CASSRTGGTNEQFF.

By sample share, this clonotype is large. The V and J genes are TRBV2 and TRBJ2-7, with D perhaps TRBD2 (6 bases). V was clipped by 11 bases and J by 0 bases, with 17 bases between them. The CDR3 consists of 14 residues. CDR1 and CDR2 (germline): SNHLY, FYNNEI. This chain's CDR3 is CAHTAGMDSYEQYF. The CDR3 DNA sequence: TGTGCCCATACAGCGGGTATGGACTCCTACGAGCAGTACTTC.

This clonotype showed up just once. Germline and junction disagree at one end, which may indicate a read error. The chain couples TRBV4-1 to TRBJ2-1; D is perhaps TRBD1 or TRBD2 (6 bases each). The CDR3 loop spans 16 amino acids. Germline V gene sequence: CDR1 MGHRA, CDR2 YSYEKL. The CDR3, as DNA: TGCGCCAGCAGCCGAGGAACAGGGACTTCTGACAATGAGCAGTGCTTC. Encoded protein: CASSRGTGTSDNEQCF.

Relative to its sample, this clonotype is large. The chain joins TRBV29-1 to TRBJ2-1; tentatively, D is TRBD2 (5 bases). Germline CDR1 is SQVTM and CDR2 is ANQGSEA. The V end was cut by 3 bases, the J end by 5 bases, with 8 bases between. The CDR3 has 12 residues. The CDR3 spells CSVEMRDNEQFF. Written as DNA, the CDR3 is TGCAGCGTTGAGATGCGGGACAATGAGCAGTTCTTC.

By frequency in the sample, this clonotype is medium-sized. The chain couples TRBV29-1 to TRBJ2-2; weak D call: TRBD1 (6 bases). This CDR3 is 14 amino acids long. The V end was cut by 5 bases, the J end by 1 base, with 11 bases between. The germline gives CDR1 SQVTM, CDR2 ANQGSEA. The DNA of the CDR3 is TGCAGCGTTTCCTGGACAGTGAACACCGGGGAGCTGTTTTTT. This translates into CSVSWTVNTGELFF.

By share, this clonotype counts as large. V usage is TRBV20-1 and J usage is TRBJ2-1; 9 bases are a match to TRBD1. V lost 0 bases to trimming and J lost 10 bases; unmatched junction nucleotides: 16. The CDR3 loop spans 17 amino acids. Germline V gene lookup returns CDR1 DFQATT and CDR2 SNEGSKA (reference sequence). For the CDR3, the DNA is TGCAGTGCTAGAGATGATGAGGGACAGGGCTTAATAAGCGAGCAGTTCTTC. Encoded protein: CSARDDEGQGLISEQFF.

By share, this clonotype counts as large. The CDR3, as DNA: TGCAGTGCTTCCGAGCTAGCAATGGACACCGGGGAGCTGTTTTTT. This gives the protein CSASELAMDTGELFF. V and J are TRBV20-1 and TRBJ2-2; TRBD2 is a possible D gene (5 bases). V was clipped by 5 bases and J by 3 bases, with 16 bases between them. CDR1 and CDR2 (germline): DFQATT, SNEGSKA (reference sequence). This CDR3 has 15 amino acids.

By share, this clonotype ranks as hyperexpanded. The gene calls are TRBV4-1 and TRBJ2-7, with D possibly matching TRBD1 (6 bases). V lost 4 bases, J lost 2 bases, and 9 bases lay in between. CDR1 MGHRA and CDR2 YSYEKL come from the germline V gene. The CDR3 loop spans 13 amino acids. The CDR3 is CASSLPGAYEQYF. Here the CDR3 DNA reads TGCGCCAGCAGCCTACCAGGGGCCTACGAGCAGTACTTC.

This clonotype rates as large. The chain is built from TRBV29-1 and TRBJ1-2, with a tentative D call TRBD1 (5 bases). The CDR3 is made up of 12 amino acids. The V gene lost 5 bases and the J gene lost 8 bases, with 15 bases spanning the gap. CDR1 is SQVTM and CDR2 is ANQGSEA in the germline V gene. The CDR3 region is CSVLRDGYGYTF. CDR3 in DNA: TGCAGCGTTCTCCGGGACGGCTACGGCTACACCTTC. Supplemented by reference TRBV29-1 and TRBJ1-2, the full variable domain reads SAVISQKPSRDICQRGTSLTIQCQVDSQVTMMFWYRQQPGQSLTLIATANQGSEATYESGFVIDKFPISRPNLTFSTLTVSNMSPEDSSIYLCSVLRDGYGYTFGSGTRLTVV.

This clonotype counts as medium-sized. The chain combines TRBV6-2 or TRBV6-3 with TRBJ1-2, with D possibly matching TRBD1 (6 bases). The CDR3 has 15 residues. CDR1 is MNHEY, CDR2 SVGEGT, per germline. V was pared by 0 bases and J by 4 bases, with 12 bases between. The CDR3 region is CASSYSPDSAYGYTF. The DNA of the CDR3 is TGTGCCAGCAGTTACTCCCCGGACAGCGCCTATGGCTACACCTTC.

Relative to its sample, this clonotype is medium-sized. The chain has TRBV19 and TRBJ1-5; TRBD1 matches 7 bases. CDR3 length: 12 amino acids. CDR1 is LNHDA and CDR2 is SQIVND in the germline V gene (reference sequence). J gave up 9 bases and V 10 bases, and 9 bases lay outside the gene matches. The CDR3 here is CATATGLLPQHF. Here the CDR3 DNA reads TGTGCCACTGCGACAGGGCTATTGCCCCAGCATTTT.

In this sample, this clonotype is large. The chain joins TRBV21-1 to TRBJ2-7. TRBV21-1 is tagged as a pseudogene. This CDR3 has 15 residues. As DNA, the CDR3 is TGTGCCAGCAGCAAATTGACATACATTGGCTACGAGCAGTACTTC. Its protein product is CASSKLTYIGYEQYF.

Sample share makes this clonotype medium-sized. This chain connects TRBV6-2 or TRBV6-3 to TRBJ2-6; 7 bases align to TRBD1. Germline assignment: CDR1 MNHEY and CDR2 SVGEGT. V was pared by 6 bases and J by 4 bases, with 6 bases of the junction left unmatched. The CDR3 has 15 amino acids. The DNA for the CDR3 is TGTGCCAGCAGCTCAACAGGGGACGGGGCCAACGTCCTGACTTTC. Encoded protein: CASSSTGDGANVLTF.

In the case of this clonotype: A much larger clone sits a single nucleotide away, making a read error possible. The rearrangement joins TRBV29-1 to TRBJ1-1; D is ambiguous. Germline CDR1 is SQVTM and CDR2 is ANQGSEA. This CDR3 is built from 12 residues. Trimming left V 1 base short and J 2 bases short, with 5 bases between. In nucleotides, the CDR3 is TGCAGCGTTGAAGTGGATAACACTGAAGCTTTCTTT. Its protein product is CSVEVDNTEAFF.

This clonotype is termed large. V and J are TRBV27 and TRBJ2-1; D is ambiguous. This CDR3 is built from 11 residues. Per germline, CDR1 MNHEY and CDR2 SMNVEV (reference sequence). The germline V and J ends were trimmed by 3 bases and 8 bases, with 5 bases remaining between them. The CDR3 DNA reads TGTGCCAGCAGTTTCGGCTATGAGCAGTTCTTC. This gives the protein CASSFGYEQFF.

Within the sample, this clonotype is large. The chain combines TRBV14 with TRBJ2-1, with a possible D match to TRBD1 (6 bases). With 4 bases removed from V and 1 base from J, the gap between germline ends came to 8 bases. Germline CDR1 and CDR2: SGHDN and FVKESK. The CDR3 consists of 14 residues. CDR3 sequence: CASSRQVSYNEQFF. For the CDR3, the DNA is TGTGCCAGCAGCCGACAGGTTTCCTACAATGAGCAGTTCTTC.

About this clonotype itself: At one of its ends the junction is not consistent with the germline gene, which may arise from a read error. V is TRBV6-1 and J is TRBJ2-4, with D perhaps being TRBD1 or TRBD2 (6 bases each). CDR1 MNHNS and CDR2 SASEGT come from the germline V gene. CDR3 length: 16 residues. This CDR3 reads CASSEDGGSAINIQNF. The CDR3 DNA is TGTGCCAGCAGTGAAGACGGGGGCTCAGCCATAAACATTCAGAACTTC.